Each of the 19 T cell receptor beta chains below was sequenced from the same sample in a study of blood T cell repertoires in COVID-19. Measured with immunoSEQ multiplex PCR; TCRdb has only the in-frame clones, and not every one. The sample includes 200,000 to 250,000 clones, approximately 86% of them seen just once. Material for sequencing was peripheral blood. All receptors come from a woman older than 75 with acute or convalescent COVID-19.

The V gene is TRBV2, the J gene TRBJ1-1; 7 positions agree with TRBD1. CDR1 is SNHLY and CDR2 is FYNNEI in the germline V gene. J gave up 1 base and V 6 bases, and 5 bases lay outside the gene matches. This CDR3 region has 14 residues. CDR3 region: CASRVQGWNTEAFF. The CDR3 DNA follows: TGTGCCAGCAGAGTACAGGGGTGGAACACTGAAGCTTTCTTT.

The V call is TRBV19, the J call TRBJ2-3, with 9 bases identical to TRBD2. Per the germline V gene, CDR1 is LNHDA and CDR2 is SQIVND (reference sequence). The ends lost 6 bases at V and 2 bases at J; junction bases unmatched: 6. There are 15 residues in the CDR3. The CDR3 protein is CASSRGGATTDTQYF. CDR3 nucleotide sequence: TGTGCCAGTAGCCGCGGGGGGGCGACCACAGATACGCAGTATTTT.

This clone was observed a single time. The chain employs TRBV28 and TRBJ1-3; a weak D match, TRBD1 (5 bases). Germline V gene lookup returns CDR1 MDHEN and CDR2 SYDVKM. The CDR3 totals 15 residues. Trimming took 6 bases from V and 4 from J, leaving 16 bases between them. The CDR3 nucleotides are TGTGCCAGCAGAACGGGGGGGGGAACAGGAAACACCATATATTTT. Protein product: CASRTGGGTGNTIYF.

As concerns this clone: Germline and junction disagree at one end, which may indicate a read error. In DNA form, the CDR3 reads TGTGCTAGCAGCGTCGGGCGGGGGCCTTCCTACGAGCAGTACTTC. It codes for CASSVGRGPSYEQYF. The V gene is TRBV7-7, the J gene TRBJ2-7, with D possibly matching TRBD2 (7 bases). This CDR3 has 15 residues. Germline values: CDR1 SSHAT, CDR2 FNYEAQ (reference sequence).

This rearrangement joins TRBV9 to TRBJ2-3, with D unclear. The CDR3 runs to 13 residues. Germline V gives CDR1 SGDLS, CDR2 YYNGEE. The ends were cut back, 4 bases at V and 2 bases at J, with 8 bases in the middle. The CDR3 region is CASSHPITDTQYF. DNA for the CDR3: TGTGCCAGCAGCCATCCTATCACAGATACGCAGTATTTT.

The CDR3 reads CASSLERGNTIYF. CDR3 DNA: TGTGCCAGCAGTTTGGAGAGGGGAAACACCATATATTTT. J is TRBJ1-3 and V is TRBV12-3 or TRBV12-4, with D unresolved. CDR3 size: 13 residues. Trimming took 3 bases from V and 4 from J, leaving 7 bases between them.

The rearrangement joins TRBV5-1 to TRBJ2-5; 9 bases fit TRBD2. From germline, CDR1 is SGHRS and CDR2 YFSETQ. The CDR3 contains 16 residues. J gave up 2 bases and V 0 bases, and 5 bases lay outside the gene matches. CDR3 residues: CASSLGGLARQETQYF. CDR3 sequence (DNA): TGCGCCAGCAGCTTGGGTGGACTAGCGCGACAAGAGACCCAGTACTTC.

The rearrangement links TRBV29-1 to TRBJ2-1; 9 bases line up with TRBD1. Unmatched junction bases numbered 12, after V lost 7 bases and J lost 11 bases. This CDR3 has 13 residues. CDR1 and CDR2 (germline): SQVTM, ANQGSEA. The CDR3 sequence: CSAAQEGQGKQFF. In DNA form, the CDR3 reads TGCAGCGCCGCCCAAGAGGGACAGGGCAAGCAGTTCTTC.

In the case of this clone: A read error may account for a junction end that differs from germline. The CDR3 DNA reads as TGTGCTAGTGCTTTGGGGACCAGGGACAGGGGTAGGGGCTACACCTTC. Translated, it gives CASALGTRDRGRGYTF. The gene calls are TRBV12-5 and TRBJ1-2, with TRBD1 identical over 10 bases. The germline gives CDR1 LGHNT, CDR2 FRNRAP. CDR3 length: 16 residues.

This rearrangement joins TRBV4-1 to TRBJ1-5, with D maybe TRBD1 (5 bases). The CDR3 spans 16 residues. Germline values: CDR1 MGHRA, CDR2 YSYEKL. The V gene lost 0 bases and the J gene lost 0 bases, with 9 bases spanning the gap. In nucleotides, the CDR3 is TGCGCCAGCAGCCAAGAAGAAACAGGTAGCAATCAGCCCCAGCATTTT. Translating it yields CASSQEETGSNQPQHF.

CDR3 loop: CASSLRAGHTDTQYF. The CDR3 region has the DNA TGTGCCAGCAGCTTACGGGCAGGGCACACAGATACGCAGTATTTT. V usage is TRBV7-2 and J usage is TRBJ2-3; TRBD1 is a possible D gene (5 bases). The CDR3 loop spans 15 amino acids. Trimming cost V 2 bases and J 2 bases, with 11 bases left between them. Germline loops: CDR1 SGHTA, CDR2 FQGNSA.

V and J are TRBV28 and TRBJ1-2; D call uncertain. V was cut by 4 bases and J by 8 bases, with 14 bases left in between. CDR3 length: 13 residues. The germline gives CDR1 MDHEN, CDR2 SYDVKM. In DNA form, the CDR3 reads TGTGCCAGCAGTTCCCCCCAGGCCTACGGCTACACCTTC. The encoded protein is CASSSPQAYGYTF.

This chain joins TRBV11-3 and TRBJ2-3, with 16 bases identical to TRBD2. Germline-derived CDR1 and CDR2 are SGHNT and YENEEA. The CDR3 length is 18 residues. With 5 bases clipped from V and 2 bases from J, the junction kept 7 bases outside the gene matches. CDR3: CASSPGLAGGAYTDTQYF. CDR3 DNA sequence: TGTGCCAGCAGCCCGGGACTAGCGGGGGGGGCCTACACAGATACGCAGTATTTT.

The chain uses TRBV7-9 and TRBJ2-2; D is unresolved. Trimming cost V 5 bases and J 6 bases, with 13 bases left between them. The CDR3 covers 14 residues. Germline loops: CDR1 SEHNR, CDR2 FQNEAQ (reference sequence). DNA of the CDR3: TGTGCCAGCAGCATACTAAACGCCGCCGGGGAGCTGTTTTTT. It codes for CASSILNAAGELFF.

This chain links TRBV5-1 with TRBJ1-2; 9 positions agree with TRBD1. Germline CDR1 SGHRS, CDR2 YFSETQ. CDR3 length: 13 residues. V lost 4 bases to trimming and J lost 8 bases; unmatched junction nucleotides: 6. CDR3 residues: CASSAGQGEGYTF. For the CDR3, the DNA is TGCGCCAGCAGCGCGGGACAGGGAGAAGGCTACACCTTC. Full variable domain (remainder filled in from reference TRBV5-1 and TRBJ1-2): KAGVTQTPRYLIKTRGQQVTLSCSPISGHRSVSWYQQTPGQGLQFLFEYFSETQRNKGNFPGRFSGRQFSNSRSEMNVSTLELGDSALYLCASSAGQGEGYTFGSGTRLTVV.

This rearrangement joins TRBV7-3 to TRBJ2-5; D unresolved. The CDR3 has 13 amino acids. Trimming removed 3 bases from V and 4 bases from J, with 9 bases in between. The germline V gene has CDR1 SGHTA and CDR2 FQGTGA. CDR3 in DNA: TGTGCCAGCAGCTTGGGTGCGGCAGAGACCCAGTACTTC. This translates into CASSLGAAETQYF.

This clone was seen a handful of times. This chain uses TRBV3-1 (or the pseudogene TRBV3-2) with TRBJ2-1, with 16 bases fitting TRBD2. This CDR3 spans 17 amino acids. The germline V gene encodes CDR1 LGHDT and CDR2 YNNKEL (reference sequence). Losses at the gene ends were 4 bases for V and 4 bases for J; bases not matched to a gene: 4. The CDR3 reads CASSLGLAGGPYNEQFF. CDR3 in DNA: TGTGCCAGCAGCCTGGGACTAGCGGGGGGGCCTTACAATGAGCAGTTCTTC.

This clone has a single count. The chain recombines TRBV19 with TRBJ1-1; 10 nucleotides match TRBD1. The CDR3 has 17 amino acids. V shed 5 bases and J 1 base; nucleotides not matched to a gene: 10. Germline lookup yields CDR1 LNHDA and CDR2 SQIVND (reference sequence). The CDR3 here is CASSSRGQGVRNTEAFF. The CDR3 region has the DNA TGTGCCAGTAGTTCCAGAGGACAGGGGGTAAGGAACACTGAAGCTTTCTTT.

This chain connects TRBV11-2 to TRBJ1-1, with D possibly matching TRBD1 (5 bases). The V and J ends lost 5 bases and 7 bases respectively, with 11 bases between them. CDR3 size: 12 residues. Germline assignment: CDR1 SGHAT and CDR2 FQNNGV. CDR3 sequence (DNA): TGTGCCAGCAGCCCCCAGGGTTTTGAAGCTTTCTTT. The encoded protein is CASSPQGFEAFF.